The 4 T cell receptor beta chains presented below share a single source sample, sequenced in a study of CD8+CD57+ T cells in acquired aplastic anemia. It was genomic DNA that served as the template for profiling TCR beta VDJ and CDR3. TCRdb re-called the reads with MiXCR, one entry per CDR3 protein. Among around 150,000 distinct CDR3 sequences listed, 70% to 75% were seen once. CD8+CD57+ cell expansion had been shown by flow cytometry in patients chosen for sequencing. The sequenced material came from sorted CD4+, CD8+, or CD8+CD57+ T cells (not recorded which) from PBMCs. Every receptor here comes from a human donor with aplastic anemia.

This chain connects TRBV19 to TRBJ1-1; D ambiguous. CDR3 length equals 14 residues. The ends were cut back, 2 bases at V and 0 bases at J, with 7 bases in the middle. CDR1 is LNHDA, CDR2 SQIVND, per germline (reference sequence). The CDR3 sequence is CASSIRTLNTEAFF. The CDR3 nucleotides read TGTGCCAGTAGTATACGTACTTTGAACACTGAAGCTTTCTTT.

This clonotype has at least ten counts. The V gene is TRBV7-9, the J gene TRBJ2-7, with a tentative D call TRBD2 (5 bases). CDR3 length: 14 amino acids. Germline V gene sequence: CDR1 SEHNR, CDR2 FQNEAQ (reference sequence). Trimming left V 3 bases short and J 2 bases short, with 11 bases between. The CDR3 sequence is CASSFTTGAYEQYF. DNA for the CDR3: TGTGCCAGCAGCTTTACTACCGGGGCCTACGAGCAGTACTTC.

The chain couples TRBV5-1 to TRBJ2-7; TRBD2 matches at 12 bases. The ends lost 7 bases at V and 6 bases at J; junction bases unmatched: 11. Germline V gene data show CDR1 as SGHRS and CDR2 as YFSETQ. This CDR3 contains 15 residues. The CDR3 DNA reads TGCGCCAGCGGGGCGACTAGCGGGAGCCTTGGCGAGCAGTACTTC. It encodes CASGATSGSLGEQYF.

The chain is built from TRBV20-1 and TRBJ2-2; D remains unclear. The germline gives CDR1 DFQATT, CDR2 SNEGSKA (reference sequence). Trimming cost V 5 bases and J 9 bases, with 13 bases left between them. This CDR3 has 12 amino acids. DNA of the CDR3: TGCAGTGCTGGCCCCAACTCCCGGGAGCTGTTTTTT. Amino acid sequence: CSAGPNSRELFF.